This TCR beta chain was obtained from a study of blood T cell repertoires in COVID-19. Cohorts were assigned according to the clinical history that participants reported. The CDR3 spans 13 residues. The germline CDR1 and CDR2 sequences are MNHNY and SVGAGI (reference sequence). The ends were cut back, 5 bases at V and 4 bases at J, with 9 bases in the middle. The assay was immunoSEQ multiplex PCR, and TCRdb's table has in-frame clones only and misses some. The sample holds roughly 400,000 clones, roughly 88% seen once. The chain employs TRBV6-6 and TRBJ1-3; a possible D gene is TRBD1 (6 bases). The material sequenced was PBMCs or T cells enriched from blood (not recorded which). The source is a man aged 18 to 29 who had recovered from COVID-19. CDR3 amino acids: CASSTGQGNTIYF. The CDR3 nucleotides read TGTGCCAGCAGTACTGGACAGGGAAACACCATATATTTT.